These T cell receptor beta chains were read from a single sample in a study of Ad26.COV2.S vaccination and SARS-CoV-2 variants. Method: immunoSEQ multiplex PCR; TCRdb's copy keeps in-frame clones and lacks some. This sample yields 250,000 or so clones, of which around 88% are seen a single time; 2.9% belongs to the top ten. Here the sequenced sample was peripheral blood, taken in a trial of Ad26.COV2.S vaccine versus placebo. These receptors were taken from a person aged 18 to 65 who received the Ad26.COV2.S COVID-19 vaccine or a placebo. CDR3s include the opening cysteine and the closing phenylalanine or tryptophan. Each record gives: J gene, D gene, clone size, V gene, CDR3 DNA, CDR3 protein. A D gene is named only where the DNA matches it firmly. Not all rows give a size; the values are once, few, many and, for expanded clones, a class.

TRBJ2-5,-,-,TRBV27,TGTGCCAGCAGTTTATCCATCGACCCCGCGGAGACCCAGTACTTC,CASSLSIDPAETQYF
TRBJ2-7,TRBD2,-,TRBV27,TGTGCCAGCAGTTCCCTGGGGGGGAAGGCCTACGAGCAGTACTTC,CASSSLGGKAYEQYF
TRBJ1-2,TRBD1,-,TRBV18,TGTGCCAGCTCACCACGATCCACAGGGGGCGATGGCTACACCTTC,CASSPRSTGGDGYTF
TRBJ1-3,-,-,TRBV13,TGTGCCAGCAGTCGCGGAGTCTCTGGAAACACCATATATTTT,CASSRGVSGNTIYF
TRBJ2-5,-,-,TRBV6-5,TGTGCCAGCAGTTACAGGGCCGAACGGGAGACCCAGTACTTC,CASSYRAERETQYF
TRBJ2-3,TRBD1,-,TRBV6-4,TGTGCCAGCAGTGACGCAGGGGGCGCTTCAGATACGCAGTATTTT,CASSDAGGASDTQYF
TRBJ2-7,-,-,TRBV18,TGTGCCAGCTCACCGGGCGGTCTAGCGACGAACGAGCAGTACTTC,CASSPGGLATNEQYF
TRBJ2-7,TRBD1,-,TRBV4-1,TGCGCCAGCAGCTGGGGACAGGGGGCGATCTACGAGCAGTACTTC,CASSWGQGAIYEQYF
TRBJ1-1,TRBD1,-,TRBV5-6,TGTGCCAGCAGCGGGGGACAGCAGGACACTGAAGCTTTCTTT,CASSGGQQDTEAFF
TRBJ1-1,-,-,TRBV5-6,TGTGCCAGCAGCCCGAAGGAACCTTACACTGAAGCTTTCTTT,CASSPKEPYTEAFF
TRBJ1-2,TRBD1,once,TRBV30,TGTGCCTGGAGTGGAGCGACAGGGCCGGATGGCTACACCTTC,CAWSGATGPDGYTF
TRBJ2-4,TRBD1,-,TRBV14,TGTGCCAGCAGCCATCGGACAGGCGTCGCCAAAAACATTCAGTACTTC,CASSHRTGVAKNIQYF
TRBJ1-1,TRBD1,-,TRBV3-1/TRBV3-2,TGTGCCAGCAGCCGAGGACAGGCGGCCACTGAAGCTTTCTTT,CASSRGQAATEAFF
TRBJ2-5,-,-,TRBV5-4,TGTGCCAGCAGCGGCCGGGACAAAGAGACCCAGTACTTC,CASSGRDKETQYF
TRBJ2-7,-,once,TRBV7-9,TGTGCCAGCAGCCCCGACTGGGCCGAGCAGTACTTC,CASSPDWAEQYF
TRBJ2-5,TRBD1,-,TRBV3-1/TRBV3-2,TGTGCCAGCAGCCAGGACTCTGACAGGGTAAAGACCCAGTACTTC,CASSQDSDRVKTQYF
TRBJ1-1,-,-,TRBV7-6,TGTGCCAGCAGCTTAGTTGGAGGAGACACTGAAGCTTTCTTT,CASSLVGGDTEAFF
TRBJ1-2,-,-,TRBV24-1,TGTGCCACCAGTGGAGGGACTCTCGACCCCGACGAATATGGCTACACCTTC,CATSGGTLDPDEYGYTF
TRBJ1-3,TRBD1,-,TRBV3-1/TRBV3-2,TGTGCCAGCAGCCCCCACCCGGGACAGGGTTTTGGAAACACCATATATTTT,CASSPHPGQGFGNTIYF
TRBJ2-5,-,-,TRBV29-1,TGCAGCGTTGGTTGGCGGCAAGAGACCCAGTACTTC,CSVGWRQETQYF
TRBJ2-6,-,-,TRBV9,TGTGCCAGCAGCGACGGACTCCTGACCTCTGGGGCCAACGTCCTGACTTTC,CASSDGLLTSGANVLTF
TRBJ1-1,TRBD1,-,TRBV7-2,TGTGCCAGCAGCGTGGGACAGGTGAACACTGAAGCTTTCTTT,CASSVGQVNTEAFF
TRBJ1-5,-,-,TRBV12-3/TRBV12-4,TGTGCCAGCAGTTTACAGGTTCAGCAGCCCCAGCATTTT,CASSLQVQQPQHF
TRBJ1-1,-,-,TRBV9,TGTGCCAGCAGCGTCCAAGCCTTTGACGGGCACACTGAAGCTTTCTTT,CASSVQAFDGHTEAFF
TRBJ2-7,-,-,TRBV5-1,TGCGCCAGCAGCTTGGGCCGGGATATCTCCTACGAGCAGTACTTC,CASSLGRDISYEQYF
TRBJ1-5,-,-,TRBV19,TGTGCCAGTAGTGTCCAACCCAATCAGCCCCAGCATTTT,CASSVQPNQPQHF
TRBJ2-5,-,-,TRBV12-3/TRBV12-4,TGTGCCAGCAGTATAGGGAACCAAGAGACCCAGTACTTC,CASSIGNQETQYF
TRBJ2-1,TRBD2,-,TRBV7-2,TGTGCCAGCAGCTTTGGCGGGGGAGCCCTTGGGGAGCAGTTCTTC,CASSFGGGALGEQFF
TRBJ2-3,TRBD2,once,TRBV5-4,TGTGCCAGCAGAGCCGGGACTAGCGGCAGGTTCACAGATACGCAGTATTTT,CASRAGTSGRFTDTQYF
TRBJ2-1,TRBD2,-,TRBV6-2/TRBV6-3,TGTGCCAGCAGTTACAGGTCGCGGGGGGCAAGCTCCTACAATGAGCAGTTCTTC,CASSYRSRGASSYNEQFF
TRBJ1-5,-,-,TRBV24-1,TGTGCCATAGTCTCAGGGATTCTGGGGAATCAGCCCCAGCATTTT,CAIVSGILGNQPQHF
TRBJ1-4,-,few,TRBV28,TGTGCCAGCGCCCGGGGGGGCTGGGAAAAACTGTTTTTT,CASARGGWEKLFF
TRBJ1-3,-,-,TRBV7-9,TGTGCCAGCAGCGTACAGGGTAGTGGAAACACCATATATTTT,CASSVQGSGNTIYF
TRBJ2-5,TRBD1,-,TRBV19,TGTGCCAGTCAAAACCTGACAGGGGGTATGGAGACCCAGTACTTC,CASQNLTGGMETQYF
TRBJ1-2,-,few,TRBV30,TGTGCCTGGAGTGTTCGGAACAGCCTTTATGGCTACACCTTC,CAWSVRNSLYGYTF
TRBJ2-7,-,-,TRBV2,TGTGCCAGCAAACAGTCCTACGAGCAGTACTTC,CASKQSYEQYF
TRBJ2-1,TRBD2,-,TRBV7-9,TGTGCCAGCAGCTTAGTAACTAGCGGGAGCAATGAGCAGTTCTTC,CASSLVTSGSNEQFF
TRBJ1-1,TRBD1,-,TRBV6-2/TRBV6-3,TGTGCCAGCAGTTCCGCCAGGGGGGCCAACACTGAAGCTTTCTTT,CASSSARGANTEAFF
TRBJ1-6,TRBD1,-,TRBV18,TGTGCCAGCTCAATTACCGGGACAGGGGGCGGGTCACCCCTCCACTTT,CASSITGTGGGSPLHF
TRBJ2-3,-,-,TRBV7-9,TGTGCCAGCAGCCCCTCCTGGGGGAGAGCCACCACAGATACGCAGTATTTT,CASSPSWGRATTDTQYF
TRBJ1-6,TRBD1,-,TRBV10-3,TGTGCCATCGAGGCAGGGGGAAGGAATTCACCCCTCCACTTT,CAIEAGGRNSPLHF
TRBJ1-2,TRBD1,-,TRBV19,TGTGCCAGTAGTCCGGACAGGCTCGGCTACACCTTC,CASSPDRLGYTF
TRBJ2-3,TRBD2,-,TRBV4-1,TGCGCCAGCAGCCAAGGCAAGGGACTAGCGGGGGCCACAGATACGCAGTATTTT,CASSQGKGLAGATDTQYF
TRBJ2-2,TRBD1,-,TRBV19,TGTGCCAGTAAAGACAGGGGTGGGACCGGGGAGCTGTTTTTT,CASKDRGGTGELFF
TRBJ1-3,-,-,TRBV4-2,TGTGCCAGCAGCTCCCCCGATTACATATATTTT,CASSSPDYIYF
TRBJ2-3,TRBD2,-,TRBV24-1,TGTGCCACCAGTGATTTTGCGGGAGGGGTAGCGTTCACAGATACGCAGTATTTT,CATSDFAGGVAFTDTQYF
TRBJ2-3,-,-,TRBV6-2/TRBV6-3,TGTGCCAGCAGTTACCATGTTTGGGGGTCTAGCACAGATACGCAGTATTTT,CASSYHVWGSSTDTQYF
TRBJ2-4,TRBD1,-,TRBV29-1,TGCAGCGTTGAAGCCAGCCGGGACAGGGCATCGGGCAAAAACATTCAGTACTTC,CSVEASRDRASGKNIQYF